Listed here are 3 T cell receptor beta chains from one sample, sequenced in a study of blood T cell repertoires in COVID-19. Sequencing used immunoSEQ multiplex PCR; TCRdb keeps in-frame clones, though not all of them. The table records about 140,000 clones, roughly 79% of them present only once. Sequencing input: PBMCs or T cells enriched from blood (not recorded which). These TCRs come from a woman aged 45-65 years who had recovered from COVID-19.

The genes are TRBV11-3 and TRBJ2-2, with 11 positions matching TRBD2. CDR1 is SGHNT and CDR2 is YENEEA in the germline V gene. This CDR3 has 17 residues. V lost 2 bases, J lost 7 bases, and 9 bases stayed unmatched. CDR3 residues: CASSLTLASGGRGELFF. CDR3 DNA sequence: TGTGCCAGCAGCTTAACCCTGGCTAGCGGGGGGCGCGGGGAGCTGTTTTTT.

The count of this clone is one. This chain joins TRBV24-1 and TRBJ2-1; the match to TRBD2 covers 15 bases. Losses at the gene ends were 3 bases for V and 4 bases for J; bases not matched to a gene: 12. CDR1 and CDR2 (germline): KGHDR, SFDVKD. The CDR3 runs 20 residues. The CDR3 DNA reads as TGTGCCACCAGTGATCTTAAGCGGACTAGCGGGAGGGCCTCGTACAATGAGCAGTTCTTC. Its protein product is CATSDLKRTSGRASYNEQFF.

The chain links TRBV4-1 to TRBJ1-6; 7 bases agree with TRBD1. Germline CDR1 reads MGHRA; CDR2 reads YSYEKL. The CDR3 sequence is 16 residues long. After removal of 1 base from V and 9 bases from J, the junction contained 9 bases not matched to a gene. CDR3 sequence reads: CASSQAPGQLSSPLHF. DNA of the CDR3: TGCGCCAGCAGCCAAGCCCCGGGACAGCTGAGTTCACCCCTCCACTTT.